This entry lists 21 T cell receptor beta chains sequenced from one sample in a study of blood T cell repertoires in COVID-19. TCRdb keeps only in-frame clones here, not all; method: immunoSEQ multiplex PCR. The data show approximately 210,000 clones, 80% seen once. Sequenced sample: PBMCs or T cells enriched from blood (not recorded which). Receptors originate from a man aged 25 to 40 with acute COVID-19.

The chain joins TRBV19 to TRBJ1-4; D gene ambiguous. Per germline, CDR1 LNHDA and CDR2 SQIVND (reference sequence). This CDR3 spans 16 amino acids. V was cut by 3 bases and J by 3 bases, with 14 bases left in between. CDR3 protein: CASSIIFEGANEKLFF. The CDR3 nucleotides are TGTGCCAGTAGTATCATCTTCGAGGGAGCTAATGAAAAACTGTTTTTT.

CDR3 amino acids: CASSRGGGTDTQYF. In DNA, the CDR3 is TGTGCCAGCAGCAGGGGGGGCGGAACAGATACGCAGTATTTT. The chain joins TRBV7-3 to TRBJ2-3; TRBD2 is a possible D gene (7 bases). The germline gives CDR1 SGHTA, CDR2 FQGTGA. Trimming pared 5 bases from V and 3 bases from J, leaving 12 bases between. This CDR3 has 14 residues.

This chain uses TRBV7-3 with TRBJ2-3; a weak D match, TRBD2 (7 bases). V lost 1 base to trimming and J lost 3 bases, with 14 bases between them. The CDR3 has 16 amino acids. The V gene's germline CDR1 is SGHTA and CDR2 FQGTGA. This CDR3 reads CASSLRGGHSTDTQYF. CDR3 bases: TGTGCCAGCAGCTTAAGGGGGGGACATTCAACAGATACGCAGTATTTT. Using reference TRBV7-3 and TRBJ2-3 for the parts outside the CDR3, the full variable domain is GAGVSQTPSNKVTEKGKYVELRCDPISGHTALYWYRQSLGQGPEFLIYFQGTGAADDSGLPNDRFFAVRPEGSVSTLKIQRTERGDSAVYLCASSLRGGHSTDTQYFGPGTRLTVL.

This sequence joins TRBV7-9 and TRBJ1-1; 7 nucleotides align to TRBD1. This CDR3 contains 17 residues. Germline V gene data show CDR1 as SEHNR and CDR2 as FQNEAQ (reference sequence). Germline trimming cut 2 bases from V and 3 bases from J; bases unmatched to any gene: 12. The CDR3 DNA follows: TGTGCCAGCAGCTTAATAACAGGGGCACTACGCGACACTGAAGCTTTCTTT. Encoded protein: CASSLITGALRDTEAFF.

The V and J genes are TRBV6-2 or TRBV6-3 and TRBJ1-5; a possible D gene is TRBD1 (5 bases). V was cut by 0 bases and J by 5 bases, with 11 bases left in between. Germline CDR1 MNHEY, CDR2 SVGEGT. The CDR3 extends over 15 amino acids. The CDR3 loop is CASSYSRQLDQPQHF. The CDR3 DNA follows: TGTGCCAGCAGTTACTCGAGACAGCTTGATCAGCCCCAGCATTTT.

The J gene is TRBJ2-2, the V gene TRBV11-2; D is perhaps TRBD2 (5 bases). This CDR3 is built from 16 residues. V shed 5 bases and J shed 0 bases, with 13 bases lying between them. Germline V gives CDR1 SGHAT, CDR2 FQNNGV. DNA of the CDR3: TGTGCCAGCAGCCTGAGGGTCCCACCGAACACCGGGGAGCTGTTTTTT. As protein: CASSLRVPPNTGELFF.

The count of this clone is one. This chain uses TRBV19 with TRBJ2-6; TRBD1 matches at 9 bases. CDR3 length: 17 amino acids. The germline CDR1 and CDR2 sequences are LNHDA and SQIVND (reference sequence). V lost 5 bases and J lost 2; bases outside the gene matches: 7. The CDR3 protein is CASSRGTGTPGANVLTF. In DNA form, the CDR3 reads TGTGCCAGTAGTCGGGGGACAGGGACACCTGGGGCCAACGTCCTGACTTTC.

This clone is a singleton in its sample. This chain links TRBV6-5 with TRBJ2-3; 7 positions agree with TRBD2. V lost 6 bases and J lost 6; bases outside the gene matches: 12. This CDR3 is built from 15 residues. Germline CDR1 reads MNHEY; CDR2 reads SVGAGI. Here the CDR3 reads CASRFRDYSEDTQYF. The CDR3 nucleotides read TGTGCCAGCAGGTTTAGGGACTACTCCGAGGATACGCAGTATTTT.

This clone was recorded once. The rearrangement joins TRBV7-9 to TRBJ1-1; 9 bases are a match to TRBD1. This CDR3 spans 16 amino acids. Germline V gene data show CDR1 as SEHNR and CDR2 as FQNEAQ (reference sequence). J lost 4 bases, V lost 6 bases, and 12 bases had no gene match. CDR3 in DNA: TGTGCCAGCAGTCAAAATCCCGGGACAGGGTTCACTGAAGCTTTCTTT. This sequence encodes CASSQNPGTGFTEAFF.

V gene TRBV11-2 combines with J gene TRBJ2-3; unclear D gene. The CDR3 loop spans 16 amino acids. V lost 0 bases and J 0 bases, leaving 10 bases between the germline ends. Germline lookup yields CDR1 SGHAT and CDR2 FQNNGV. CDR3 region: CASSLDHSKSTDTQYF. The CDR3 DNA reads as TGTGCCAGCAGCTTAGATCACAGCAAAAGCACAGATACGCAGTATTTT.

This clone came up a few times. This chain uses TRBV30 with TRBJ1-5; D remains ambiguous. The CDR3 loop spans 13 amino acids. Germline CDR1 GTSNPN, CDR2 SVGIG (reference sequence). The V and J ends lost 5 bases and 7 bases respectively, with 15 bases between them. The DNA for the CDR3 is TGTGCCTGGTCCTTCTCCTTTGGCCAGCCCCAGCATTTT. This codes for CAWSFSFGQPQHF.

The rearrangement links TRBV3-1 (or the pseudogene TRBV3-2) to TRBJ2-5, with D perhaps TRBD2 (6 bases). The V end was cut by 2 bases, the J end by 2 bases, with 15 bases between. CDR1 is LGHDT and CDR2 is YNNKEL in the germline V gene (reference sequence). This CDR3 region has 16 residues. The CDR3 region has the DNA TGTGCCAGCAGCCAACTGGAACGGGGGTATCAAGAGACCCAGTACTTC. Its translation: CASSQLERGYQETQYF.

CDR3 coding DNA: TGCGCCAGCAGCTTGGGTCCAGCGGGGGAGTACGAGCAGTACTTC. Protein sequence: CASSLGPAGEYEQYF. V and J are TRBV5-1 and TRBJ2-7; 8 positions agree with TRBD2. V lost 0 bases to trimming and J lost 4 bases; unmatched junction nucleotides: 6. The germline V gene encodes CDR1 SGHRS and CDR2 YFSETQ. This CDR3 has 15 residues.

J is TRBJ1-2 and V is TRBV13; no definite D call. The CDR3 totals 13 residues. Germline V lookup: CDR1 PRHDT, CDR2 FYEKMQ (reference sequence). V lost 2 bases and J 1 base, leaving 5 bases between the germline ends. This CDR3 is CASSLYSNYGYTF. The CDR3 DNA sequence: TGTGCCAGCAGCTTATACAGTAACTATGGCTACACCTTC. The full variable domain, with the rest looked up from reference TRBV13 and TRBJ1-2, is AAGVIQSPRHLIKEKRETATLKCYPIPRHDTVYWYQQGPGQDPQFLISFYEKMQSDKGSIPDRFSAQQFSDYHSELNMSSLELGDSALYFCASSLYSNYGYTFGSGTRLTVV.

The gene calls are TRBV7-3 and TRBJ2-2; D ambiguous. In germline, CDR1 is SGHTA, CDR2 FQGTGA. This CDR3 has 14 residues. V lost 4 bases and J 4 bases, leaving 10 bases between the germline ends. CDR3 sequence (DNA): TGTGCCAGCAGCTCGGGTCAAGGCACCGGGGAGCTGTTTTTT. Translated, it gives CASSSGQGTGELFF. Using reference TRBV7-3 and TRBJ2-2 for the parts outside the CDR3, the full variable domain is GAGVSQTPSNKVTEKGKYVELRCDPISGHTALYWYRQSLGQGPEFLIYFQGTGAADDSGLPNDRFFAVRPEGSVSTLKIQRTERGDSAVYLCASSSGQGTGELFFGEGSRLTVL.

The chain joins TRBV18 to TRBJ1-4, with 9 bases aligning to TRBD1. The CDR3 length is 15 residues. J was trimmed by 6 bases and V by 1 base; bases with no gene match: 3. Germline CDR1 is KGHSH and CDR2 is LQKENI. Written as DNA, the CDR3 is TGTGCCAGCTCACCACTCCGGGACAGGGATGAAAAACTGTTTTTT. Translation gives CASSPLRDRDEKLFF.

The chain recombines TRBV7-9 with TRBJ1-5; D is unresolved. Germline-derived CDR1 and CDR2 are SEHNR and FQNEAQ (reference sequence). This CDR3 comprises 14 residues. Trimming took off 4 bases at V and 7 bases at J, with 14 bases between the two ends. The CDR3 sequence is CASSSRAGNQPQHF. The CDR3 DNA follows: TGTGCCAGCAGCTCTAGAGCGGGAAACCAGCCCCAGCATTTT.

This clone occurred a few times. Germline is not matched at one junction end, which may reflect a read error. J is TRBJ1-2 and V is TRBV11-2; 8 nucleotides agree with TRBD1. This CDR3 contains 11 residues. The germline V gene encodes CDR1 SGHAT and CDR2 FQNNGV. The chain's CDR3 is CASSRRGPPFF. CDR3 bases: TGTGCCAGCAGCCGCAGGGGGCCCCCTTTCTTC.

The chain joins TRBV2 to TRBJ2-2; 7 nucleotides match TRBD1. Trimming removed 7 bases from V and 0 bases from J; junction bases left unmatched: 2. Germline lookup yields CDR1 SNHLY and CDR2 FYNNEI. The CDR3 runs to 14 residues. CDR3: CASKGTANTGELFF. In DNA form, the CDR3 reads TGTGCCAGCAAGGGGACAGCGAACACCGGGGAGCTGTTTTTT.

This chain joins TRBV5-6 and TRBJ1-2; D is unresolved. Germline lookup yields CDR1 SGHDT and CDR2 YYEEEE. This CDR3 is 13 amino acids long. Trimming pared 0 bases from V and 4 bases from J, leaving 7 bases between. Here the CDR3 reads CASSLGRVYGYTF. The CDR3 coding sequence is TGTGCCAGCAGCTTGGGCCGGGTCTATGGCTACACCTTC.

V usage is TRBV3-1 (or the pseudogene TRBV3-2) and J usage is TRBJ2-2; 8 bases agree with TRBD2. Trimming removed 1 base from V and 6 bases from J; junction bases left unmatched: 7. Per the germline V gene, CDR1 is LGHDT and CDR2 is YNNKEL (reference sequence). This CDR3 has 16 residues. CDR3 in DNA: TGTGCCAGCAGCCAAGTTTTTGGACTAGCCCCCGGGGAGCTGTTTTTT. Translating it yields CASSQVFGLAPGELFF.